This TCR beta chain is drawn from a study of response to subunit inactivated influenza vaccine. Via MiXCR, TCRdb re-called the RT-PCR reads, giving one row per CDR3 protein. The table records more than 550,000 distinct CDR3 sequences, approximately 11% of them present only once. This clonotype was counted between two and nine times. V lost 4 bases and J lost 9, with 12 bases in between. Germline values: CDR1 KGHSH, CDR2 LQKENI. The CDR3 runs 12 residues. In addition, the sample was reused for a study of T cells expressing NK-cell markers. That report adds: For TCR beta, cDNA was produced by 5'RACE template switching with UMIs. TCR beta repertoires came from sorted CD3+CD56+NKG2C+, CD3+CD56+NKG2C- and CD3+CD56-NKG2C+ T cells.

The genes are TRBV18 and TRBJ2-5; D may be TRBD1 (5 bases). This specimen was PBMCs from blood, taken on the day of vaccination. The origin of this receptor is a man aged 50 to 60 who received an inactivated influenza vaccine. CDR3 DNA: TGTGCCAGCTCACACGACAGTGAGGCCCAGTACTTC. As protein: CASSHDSEAQYF.